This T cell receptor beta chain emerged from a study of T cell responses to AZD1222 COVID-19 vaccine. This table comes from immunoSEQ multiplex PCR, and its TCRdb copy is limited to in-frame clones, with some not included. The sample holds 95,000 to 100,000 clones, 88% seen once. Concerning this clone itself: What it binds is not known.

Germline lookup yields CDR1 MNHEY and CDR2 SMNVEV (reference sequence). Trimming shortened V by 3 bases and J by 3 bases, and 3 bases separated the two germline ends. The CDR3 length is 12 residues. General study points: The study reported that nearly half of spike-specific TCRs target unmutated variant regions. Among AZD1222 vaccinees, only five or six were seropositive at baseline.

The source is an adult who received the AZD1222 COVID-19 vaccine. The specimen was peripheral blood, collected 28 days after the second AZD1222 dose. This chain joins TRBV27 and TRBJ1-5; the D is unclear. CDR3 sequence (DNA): TGTGCCAGCAGTTTTAACAATCAGCCCCAGCATTTT. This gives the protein CASSFNNQPQHF.